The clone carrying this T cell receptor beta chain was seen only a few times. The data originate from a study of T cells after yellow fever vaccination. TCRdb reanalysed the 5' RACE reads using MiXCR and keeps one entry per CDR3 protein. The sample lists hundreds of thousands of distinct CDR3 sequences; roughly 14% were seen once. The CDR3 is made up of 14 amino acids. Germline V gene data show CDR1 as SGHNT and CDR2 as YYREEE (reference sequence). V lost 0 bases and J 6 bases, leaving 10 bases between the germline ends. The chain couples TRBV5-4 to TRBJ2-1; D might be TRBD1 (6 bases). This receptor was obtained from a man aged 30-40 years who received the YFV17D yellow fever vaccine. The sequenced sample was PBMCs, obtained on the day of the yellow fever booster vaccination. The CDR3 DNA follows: TGTGCCAGCAGCTTGGACAGGGCGTCCAATGAGCAGTTCTTC. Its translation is CASSLDRASNEQFF.